These T cell receptor beta chains were read from a single sample in a study of blood T cell repertoires in COVID-19. The method was immunoSEQ multiplex PCR; TCRdb's version includes in-frame clones alone and lacks a portion of them. In the table there are 90,000 to 130,000 clones, roughly 80% of which are singletons. Material for sequencing was peripheral blood. These receptors were taken from a woman between 55 and 75 years old with acute or convalescent COVID-19. Both conserved end residues are part of each CDR3. D genes are given only for firm matches. Clone size is not always given. Where it is, it says once, few, many or a class for expanded clones.

j_call d_call clone_size v_call cdr3_aa cdr3_nt
TRBJ2-5 - - TRBV6-5 CASSRMAETQYF TGTGCCAGCTCTCGAATGGCAGAGACCCAGTACTTC
TRBJ1-2 TRBD1 once TRBV3-1/TRBV3-2 CASSQLSGTGRFYGYTF TGTGCCAGCAGCCAATTGTCGGGGACAGGGCGGTTCTATGGCTACACCTTC
TRBJ1-4 TRBD1 - TRBV6-2/TRBV6-3 CASSPGDRGSEKLFF TGTGCCAGCAGTCCCGGGGACAGGGGAAGTGAAAAACTGTTTTTT
TRBJ1-1 TRBD1 - TRBV19 CASSPGFGTGGEAFF TGTGCCAGTAGCCCCGGATTCGGGACAGGGGGTGAAGCTTTCTTT
TRBJ1-2 - - TRBV12-3/TRBV12-4 CASSPGHNYGYTF TGTGCCAGCAGCCCCGGACATAACTATGGCTACACCTTC
TRBJ2-7 - - TRBV12-2 CASRLASLVTSGGSYEQYF TGTGCAAGTCGCTTAGCCTCGCTTGTGACTAGCGGGGGGTCCTACGAGCAGTACTTC
TRBJ2-1 TRBD2 - TRBV6-5 CASSPSGGAANEQFF TGTGCCAGCAGTCCGAGCGGGGGGGCTGCCAATGAGCAGTTCTTC
TRBJ1-1 - - TRBV5-1 CASSWGSSTEAFF TGCGCCAGCAGCTGGGGCTCGAGCACTGAAGCTTTCTTT
TRBJ1-2 - - TRBV29-1 CSALTVENYGYTF TGCAGCGCCTTGACAGTTGAGAACTATGGCTACACCTTC
TRBJ2-3 - - TRBV28 CASSPQPTDTQYF TGTGCCAGCAGTCCACAACCCACAGATACGCAGTATTTT
TRBJ2-1 TRBD2 - TRBV5-1 CASSFRVAGDSSYNEQFF TGCGCCAGCAGCTTTAGAGTAGCGGGGGACAGCTCCTACAATGAGCAGTTCTTC
TRBJ1-1 TRBD1 - TRBV19 CASRTQGGAEAFF TGTGCCAGTAGGACACAGGGGGGCGCTGAAGCTTTCTTT
TRBJ2-5 TRBD2 - TRBV19 CASSPSGAVETQYF TGTGCCAGTAGTCCTAGCGGGGCAGTAGAGACCCAGTACTTC
TRBJ1-4 TRBD1 - TRBV19 CASSISGTGGYEKLFF TGTGCCAGTAGTATATCTGGGACAGGAGGGTATGAAAAACTGTTTTTT
TRBJ1-4 - - TRBV6-5 CASRPTGGTNEKLFF TGTGCCAGCAGGCCCACAGGAGGGACTAATGAAAAACTGTTTTTT
TRBJ2-3 - once TRBV24-1 CATSEAITDTQYF TGTGCCACCAGTGAAGCAATCACAGATACGCAGTATTTT
TRBJ2-5 - - TRBV6-1 CASSEVIRGMQETQYF TGTGCCAGCAGTGAAGTTATAAGGGGTATGCAAGAGACCCAGTACTTC
TRBJ2-5 TRBD1 - TRBV6-2/TRBV6-3 CASSFSGTGVETQYF TGTGCCAGCAGTTTTTCCGGGACAGGGGTAGAGACCCAGTACTTC
TRBJ1-2 TRBD1 once TRBV13 CASSPGQGGGGYTF TGTGCCAGCAGTCCTGGGCAGGGGGGAGGTGGCTACACCTTC
TRBJ2-5 - - TRBV24-1 CATSDLQRGGEEETQYF TGTGCCACCAGTGATTTGCAAAGGGGCGGGGAGGAGGAGACCCAGTACTTC
TRBJ1-1 - - TRBV6-5 CASCRERNTEAFF TGTGCCAGCTGCCGGGAGCGGAACACTGAAGCTTTCTTT
TRBJ1-2 - - TRBV9 CASSVAPTGQTYGYTF TGTGCCAGCAGCGTAGCCCCCACCGGACAAACCTATGGCTACACCTTC
TRBJ1-4 - - TRBV7-9 CASSLVRTANEKLFF TGTGCCAGCAGCTTAGTCAGAACAGCTAATGAAAAACTGTTTTTT
TRBJ2-2 TRBD2 - TRBV5-1 CASSLPGGRTGELFF TGCGCCAGCAGCTTGCCGGGGGGGAGAACCGGGGAGCTGTTTTTT
TRBJ2-7 TRBD2 - TRBV18 CASSPGLVSYEQYF TGTGCCAGCTCACCAGGACTAGTCTCCTACGAGCAGTACTTC
TRBJ2-1 TRBD2 - TRBV7-3 CASSLLAGLGEQFF TGTGCCAGCAGCTTACTAGCGGGCTTGGGTGAGCAGTTCTTC
TRBJ2-7 - - TRBV6-2/TRBV6-3 CASSYSSGYYEQYF TGTGCCAGCAGTTACTCGAGTGGTTACTACGAGCAGTACTTC
TRBJ1-1 TRBD1 few TRBV20-1 CSASGLGQGSTEAFF TGCAGTGCTAGTGGTTTGGGACAGGGGAGCACTGAAGCTTTCTTT
TRBJ2-5 TRBD1 - TRBV7-9 CASSRSWTGGGLYQETQYF TGTGCCAGCAGCCGGAGCTGGACAGGGGGTGGCCTGTACCAAGAGACCCAGTACTTC
TRBJ2-7 - - TRBV6-2/TRBV6-3 CASSRSSYEQYF TGTGCCAGCAGTAGGAGCTCCTACGAGCAGTACTTC
TRBJ1-6 TRBD1 - TRBV4-3 CASSRSRDSNSPLHF TGCGCCAGCAGCCGCAGCCGGGACAGTAATTCACCCCTCCACTTT
TRBJ1-4 - - TRBV10-3 CAISENREGEKLFF TGTGCCATCAGTGAGAACAGGGAGGGTGAAAAACTGTTTTTT
TRBJ1-2 TRBD1 - TRBV10-3 CAISTQTGGVGYTF TGTGCCATCAGCACTCAGACAGGGGGCGTTGGCTACACCTTC
TRBJ1-1 TRBD1 - TRBV2 CASSLTGGNTEAFF TGTGCCAGCAGCCTCACAGGGGGGAACACTGAAGCTTTCTTT
TRBJ1-1 - - TRBV2 CASSERGRAAEAFF TGTGCCAGCAGTGAACGGGGGAGGGCGGCTGAAGCTTTCTTT
TRBJ2-2 - - TRBV4-3 CASSLRDSGELFF TGCGCCAGCAGCCTACGGGACTCCGGGGAGCTGTTTTTT
TRBJ1-2 TRBD1 - TRBV3-1/TRBV3-2 CASSPDGQGWGYGYTF TGTGCCAGCAGCCCGGATGGACAGGGGTGGGGGTATGGCTACACCTTC
TRBJ1-2 - - TRBV11-2 CASSLDSSYGYTF TGTGCCAGCAGCTTAGATTCCAGCTATGGCTACACCTTC
TRBJ1-1 - - TRBV25-1 CASRPLGGGYTEAFF TGTGCCAGCAGACCATTAGGGGGGGGATACACTGAAGCTTTCTTT
TRBJ1-2 TRBD1 - TRBV7-2 CASSLDGTVFSNYGYTF TGTGCCAGCAGCTTAGATGGGACAGTATTTTCTAACTATGGCTACACCTTC
TRBJ1-2 - - TRBV3-1/TRBV3-2 CASSHADSYYGYTF TGTGCCAGCAGCCATGCCGACAGTTACTATGGCTACACCTTC
TRBJ2-5 TRBD2 once TRBV4-1 CASSQAPTSGVTQYF TGCGCCAGCAGCCAAGCTCCTACTAGCGGGGTGACCCAGTACTTC
TRBJ2-1 TRBD2 - TRBV12-5 CASGLVRERGGLHEQFF TGTGCTAGTGGTTTGGTAAGAGAGCGGGGGGGCCTCCATGAGCAGTTCTTC
TRBJ1-2 - - TRBV6-5 CASSQTSAGYGYTF TGTGCCAGCAGCCAGACCTCGGCGGGGTATGGCTACACCTTC
TRBJ1-2 - once TRBV28 CASSLGLESGYTF TGTGCCAGCAGTTTGGGGCTAGAATCGGGCTACACCTTC
TRBJ2-5 TRBD1 once TRBV7-7 CASSLGGTGQETQYF TGTGCCAGCAGCTTAGGGGGGACAGGTCAAGAGACCCAGTACTTC
TRBJ2-1 TRBD2 - TRBV19 CASRRAGTYNEQFF TGTGCCAGTAGAAGAGCGGGGACCTACAATGAGCAGTTCTTC
TRBJ1-3 - - TRBV28 CASSSGFSGNTIYF TGTGCCAGCAGTTCGGGATTCTCTGGAAACACCATATATTTT